This T cell receptor (beta chain) was identified in a study of T cell changes during pregnancy in multiple sclerosis. From germline, CDR1 is SGHNT and CDR2 YYREEE (reference sequence). The V and J ends lost 4 bases and 3 bases, in that order; junction bases with no gene match: 9. The CDR3 is 17 amino acids. Measured with immunoSEQ multiplex PCR; TCRdb has only the in-frame clones, and not every one. This table holds around 97,000 clones, 90% found once. The material was peripheral blood, obtained in the second trimester of pregnancy. The clonotype comes from a female donor in good health, enrolled as a control in a pregnancy study. The V and J genes are TRBV5-4 and TRBJ2-3, with 12 bases aligning to TRBD2. CDR3 residues: CASSPLTSGRRTDTQYF. DNA for the CDR3: TGTGCCAGCAGCCCCCTGACTAGCGGGAGAAGAACAGATACGCAGTATTTT.